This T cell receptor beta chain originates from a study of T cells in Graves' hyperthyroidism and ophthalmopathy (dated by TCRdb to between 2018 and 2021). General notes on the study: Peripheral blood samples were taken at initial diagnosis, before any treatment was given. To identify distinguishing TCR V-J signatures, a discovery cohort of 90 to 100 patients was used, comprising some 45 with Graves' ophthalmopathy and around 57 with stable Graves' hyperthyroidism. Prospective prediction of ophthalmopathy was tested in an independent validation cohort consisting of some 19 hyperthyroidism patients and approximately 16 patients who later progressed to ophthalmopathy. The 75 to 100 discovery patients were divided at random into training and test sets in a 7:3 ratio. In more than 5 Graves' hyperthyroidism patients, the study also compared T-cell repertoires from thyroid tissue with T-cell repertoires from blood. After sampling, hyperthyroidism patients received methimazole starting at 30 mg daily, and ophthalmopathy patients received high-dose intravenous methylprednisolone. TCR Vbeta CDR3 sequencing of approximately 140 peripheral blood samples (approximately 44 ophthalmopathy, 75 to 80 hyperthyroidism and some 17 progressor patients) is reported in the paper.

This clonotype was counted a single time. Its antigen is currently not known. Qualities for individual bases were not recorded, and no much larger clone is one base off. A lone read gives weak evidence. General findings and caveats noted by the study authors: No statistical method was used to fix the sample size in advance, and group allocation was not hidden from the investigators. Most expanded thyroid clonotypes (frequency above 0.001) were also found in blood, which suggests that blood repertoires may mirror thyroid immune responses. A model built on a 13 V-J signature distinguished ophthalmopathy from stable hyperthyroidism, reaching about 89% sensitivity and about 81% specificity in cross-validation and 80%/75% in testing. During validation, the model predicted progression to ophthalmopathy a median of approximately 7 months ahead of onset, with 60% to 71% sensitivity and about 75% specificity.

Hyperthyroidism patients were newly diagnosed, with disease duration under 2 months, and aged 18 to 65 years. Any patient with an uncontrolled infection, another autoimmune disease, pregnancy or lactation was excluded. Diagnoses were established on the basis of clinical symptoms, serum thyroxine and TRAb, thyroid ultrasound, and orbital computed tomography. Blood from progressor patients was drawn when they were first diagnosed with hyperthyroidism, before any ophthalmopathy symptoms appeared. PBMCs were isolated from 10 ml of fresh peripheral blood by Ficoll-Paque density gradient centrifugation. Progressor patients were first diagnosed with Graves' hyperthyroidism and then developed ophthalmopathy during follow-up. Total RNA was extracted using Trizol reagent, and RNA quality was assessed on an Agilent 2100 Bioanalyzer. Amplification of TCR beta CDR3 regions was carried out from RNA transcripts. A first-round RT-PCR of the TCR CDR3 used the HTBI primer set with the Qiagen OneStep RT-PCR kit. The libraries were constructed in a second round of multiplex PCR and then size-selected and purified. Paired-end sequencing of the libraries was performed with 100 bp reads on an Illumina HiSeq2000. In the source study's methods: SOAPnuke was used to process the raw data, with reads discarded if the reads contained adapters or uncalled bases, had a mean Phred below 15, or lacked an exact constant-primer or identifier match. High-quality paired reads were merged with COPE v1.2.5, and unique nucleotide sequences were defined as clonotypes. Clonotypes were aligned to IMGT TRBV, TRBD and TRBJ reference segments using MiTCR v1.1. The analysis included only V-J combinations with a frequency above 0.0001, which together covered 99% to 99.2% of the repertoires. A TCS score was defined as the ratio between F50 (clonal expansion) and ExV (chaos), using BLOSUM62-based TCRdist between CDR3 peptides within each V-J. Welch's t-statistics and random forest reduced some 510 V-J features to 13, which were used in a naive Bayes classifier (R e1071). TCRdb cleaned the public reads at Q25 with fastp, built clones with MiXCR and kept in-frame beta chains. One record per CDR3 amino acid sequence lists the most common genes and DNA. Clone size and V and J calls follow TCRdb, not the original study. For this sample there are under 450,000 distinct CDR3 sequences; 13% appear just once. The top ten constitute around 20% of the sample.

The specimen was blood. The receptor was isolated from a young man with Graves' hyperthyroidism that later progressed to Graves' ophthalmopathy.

The nucleotide sequence is TGTGCCAGCAGCTCAACCGGGACAGGGTCTGGCTACACCTTC. It translates as CASSSTGTGSGYTF. The V and J genes are TRBV7-2 and TRBJ1-2; TRBD1 aligns with 9 central bases. Sequences SGHTA (CDR1) and FQGNSA (CDR2) are obtained from the germline V gene. Including the terminal cysteine and phenylalanine, the CDR3 comprises 14 residues. Just the 42-base CDR3 DNA is kept, in frame starting at base 1. Trimming accounts for 4 bases at V and 7 bases at J, while the number of junction bases matched to no gene is 7.